The 8 T cell receptor beta chains presented below share a single source sample, sequenced in a study of T cells in Graves' hyperthyroidism and ophthalmopathy. Authors of the study amplified TCR beta CDR3 regions from RNA transcripts. The HTBI primer set served for first-round RT-PCR of the TCR CDR3. TCRdb reprocessed the multiplex PCR reads with MiXCR, giving one entry per CDR3 protein. The sample contains around 600,000 distinct CDR3 sequences, more than 15% of which appear only once. The material sequenced was blood. The receptors were gathered from a woman aged 25 to 45 with Graves' hyperthyroidism.

This clonotype appeared many times. The CDR3 DNA is TGTGCCAGCAGCCCCCGGAGGGAACAGCGGGAGGGCATCCACGAGCAGTACTTC. It is translated as CASSPRREQREGIHEQYF. This chain connects TRBV11-2 to TRBJ2-7; TRBD2 matches at 10 bases. The CDR3 sequence is 18 residues long. V lost 5 bases and J lost 5; bases outside the gene matches: 18. Per the germline V gene, CDR1 is SGHAT and CDR2 is FQNNGV.

This clonotype was seen many times. The chain employs TRBV3-1 and TRBJ2-2, with a weak D call TRBD2 (6 bases). Germline V gene lookup returns CDR1 LGHDT and CDR2 YNNKEL (reference sequence). The CDR3 contains 15 residues. Trimming left V 6 bases short and J 4 bases short, with 15 bases between. CDR3 amino acids: CASRRGTHSTGELFF. The CDR3 DNA is TGTGCCAGCAGACGTGGGACTCATTCCACCGGGGAGCTGTTTTTT.

This clonotype was seen repeatedly, ten times or more. The chain carries TRBV28 and TRBJ1-2; D is undetermined. The CDR3 spans 12 residues. V was shortened by 8 bases and J by 4 bases, with 11 bases between the two germline ends. Looked up from germline, CDR1 is MDHEN and CDR2 is SYDVKM. CDR3 nucleotides: TGTGCCAGCGGACCCTCTGGCTATGGCTACACCTTC. This gives the protein CASGPSGYGYTF.

This clonotype has a count of ten or more. V usage is TRBV27 and J usage is TRBJ2-1; 14 nucleotides line up with TRBD2. After removal of 6 bases from V and 7 bases from J, the junction contained 8 bases not matched to a gene. The CDR3 extends over 16 amino acids. CDR1 is MNHEY and CDR2 is SMNVEV in the germline V gene (reference sequence). The CDR3 DNA reads as TGTGCCAGCAGCTCTGAGGGACTAGCGGGAGTGAATGAGCAGTTCTTC. This translates into CASSSEGLAGVNEQFF.

As concerns this clonotype: Possible read error: a much larger clone is one base away. The chain recombines TRBV11-2 with TRBJ1-1; D possibly corresponds to TRBD1 (6 bases). Looked up from germline, CDR1 is SGHAT and CDR2 is FQNNGV. This CDR3 has 13 residues. The CDR3 sequence: CASSYGGSTEASF. For the CDR3, the DNA is TGTGCCAGCAGCTACGGGGGCTCCACTGAAGCTTCCTTT.

The sample holds many counts of this clonotype. J is TRBJ2-1 and V is TRBV5-1, with TRBD2 matching over 7 bases. Germline V gene data show CDR1 as SGHRS and CDR2 as YFSETQ. CDR3 size: 16 residues. V was pared by 5 bases and J by 5 bases, with 13 bases of the junction left unmatched. CDR3 nucleotide sequence: TGCGCCAGCAGGTCTACGAGCGGGACGAGCCACAATGAGCAGTTCTTC. It codes for CASRSTSGTSHNEQFF.

This clonotype showed up many times. This sequence joins TRBV30 and TRBJ2-3; D may be TRBD1 (5 bases). Germline CDR1 is GTSNPN and CDR2 is SVGIG (reference sequence). Trimming removed 0 bases from V and 5 bases from J, with 6 bases in between. The CDR3 contains 12 residues. CDR3: CAWSVGVDTQYF. Written as DNA, the CDR3 is TGTGCCTGGAGTGTAGGGGTAGATACGCAGTATTTT.

In its sample, this clonotype was seen a few times. The chain links TRBV27 to TRBJ2-3; 11 bases line up with TRBD2. This CDR3 contains 19 residues. V shed 5 bases and J 1 base; nucleotides not matched to a gene: 14. CDR1 and CDR2 from the germline V gene are MNHEY and SMNVEV (reference sequence). CDR3 region: CASSGVTSGKTSGTDTQYF. CDR3 bases: TGTGCCAGCAGTGGGGTGACTAGCGGGAAGACCAGTGGCACAGATACGCAGTATTTT.